A selection of T cell receptor beta chains follows, all from one sample in a study of T cells in Graves' hyperthyroidism and ophthalmopathy. MiXCR, applied by TCRdb to the multiplex PCR reads, yields one record per CDR3 protein. The table lists some 570,000 distinct CDR3 sequences, 14% of them singletons. Sequences were obtained from blood. The receptors derive from a woman under 30 with Graves' ophthalmopathy. The CDR3 runs from the conserved cysteine through the conserved F or W. A D gene is named only where the DNA matches it firmly. Clone size is not always given. Where it is, it says once, few, many or a class for expanded clones.

TRBD1 TRBJ1-5 TRBV7-9 - CASSRSTGGEQPQHF TGTGCCAGCAGCCGAAGCACAGGGGGGGAACAGCCCCAGCATTTT
TRBD1 TRBJ2-4 TRBV6-1 many CASSAGGGQERKIAKNIQYF TGTGCCAGCAGTGCTGGAGGGGGACAGGAAAGAAAAATAGCCAAAAACATTCAGTACTTC
- TRBJ2-1 TRBV6-1 many CASSSTVSSYNEQFF TGTGCCAGCAGTTCGACTGTAAGCTCCTACAATGAGCAGTTCTTC
- TRBJ2-3 TRBV5-1 once CASSFRSGDTQYF TGCGCCAGCAGCTTTCGGTCCGGAGATACGCAGTATTTT
- TRBJ1-3 TRBV27 - CASSPTGPSGNTIYF TGTGCCAGCTCGCCCACGGGCCCCTCTGGAAACACCATATATTTT
- TRBJ2-3 TRBV28 - CASSLTAAERTDTQYF TGTGCCAGCAGTTTAACCGCTGCAGAACGAACAGATACGCAGTATTTT
TRBD1 TRBJ2-1 TRBV11-2 many CASSSALGTGAYNEQFF TGTGCCAGCAGCTCAGCCCTCGGGACAGGGGCGTACAATGAGCAGTTCTTC
- TRBJ1-1 TRBV5-6 many CASSLVGGENTEAFF TGTGCCAGCAGCTTGGTTGGAGGGGAGAACACTGAAGCTTTCTTT
TRBD1 TRBJ2-7 TRBV20-1 many CSARPLLQGAAYEQYF TGCAGTGCTAGGCCCCTCCTACAGGGGGCAGCCTACGAGCAGTACTTC
- TRBJ2-6 TRBV3-1 many CASSQGAGTGANVLTF TGTGCCAGCAGCCAAGGGGCGGGGACTGGGGCCAACGTCCTGACTTTC
- TRBJ2-5 TRBV2 - CASKQSGETQYF TGTGCCAGCAAACAGAGCGGAGAGACCCAGTACTTC
TRBD2 TRBJ2-3 TRBV7-2 many CASSPSGATDTQYF TGTGCCAGCAGCCCCAGCGGGGCCACAGATACGCAGTATTTT
- TRBJ1-2 TRBV29-1 - CSAPDPGGDGYTF TGCAGCGCCCCCGACCCGGGGGGGGACGGCTACACCTTC
TRBD2 TRBJ2-3 TRBV20-1 many CSASWDYLSDTQYF TGCAGTGCTAGTTGGGACTACCTCTCAGATACGCAGTATTTT
- TRBJ1-2 TRBV20-1 - CSARTAGDTYGYTF TGCAGTGCTAGAACGGCAGGGGACACCTATGGCTACACCTTC
TRBD1 TRBJ1-5 TRBV7-2 many CASSTGQGNQPQHF TGTGCCAGCAGCACCGGACAGGGAAATCAGCCCCAGCATTTT
- TRBJ1-1 TRBV19 - CASSSSKGSNTEAFF TGTGCCAGTAGTAGTTCTAAGGGGAGTAACACTGAAGCTTTCTTT
- TRBJ2-7 TRBV15 few CATSGPTLAYEQYF TGTGCCACCAGCGGCCCGACACTAGCCTACGAGCAGTACTTC
TRBD2 TRBJ2-4 TRBV28 many CASSPGLAGGPLLAKNIQYF TGTGCCAGCAGTCCAGGACTAGCGGGAGGGCCCTTATTAGCCAAAAACATTCAGTACTTC
TRBD1 TRBJ1-5 TRBV27 many CASSRGGQGWQPQHF TGTGCCAGCAGTCGGGGCGGACAGGGGTGGCAGCCCCAGCATTTT
TRBD1 TRBJ1-2 TRBV6-1 few CASTQTGRGYTF TGTGCCAGCACCCAGACAGGGAGAGGCTACACCTTC
- TRBJ2-1 TRBV12-3/TRBV12-4 many CASTPQGNEQFF TGTGCCAGCACCCCACAGGGTAATGAGCAGTTCTTC
- TRBJ1-2 TRBV9 - CASSVGGRGYTF TGTGCCAGCAGCGTAGGAGGGAGAGGCTACACCTTC
- TRBJ2-2 TRBV10-3 many CATLPAAGTGNTGELFF TGTGCCACCCTACCGGCGGCGGGGACTGGGAACACCGGGGAGCTGTTTTTT
- TRBJ1-6 TRBV6-5 - CASSYWGITGRYLYNSPLHF TGTGCCAGCAGTTACTGGGGCATAACAGGGCGATATTTATATAATTCACCCCTCCACTTT
- TRBJ2-1 TRBV18 few CASSPPGDAPLNEQFF TGTGCCAGCTCACCACCGGGGGACGCGCCTCTCAATGAGCAGTTCTTC
TRBD1 TRBJ2-7 TRBV7-2 many CASSQRDRGYEQYF TGTGCCAGCAGTCAGAGGGACAGGGGTTACGAGCAGTACTTC
TRBD1 TRBJ1-1 TRBV20-1 many CSASGDRGRGSGTEAFF TGCAGTGCTAGCGGCGACAGGGGGCGCGGATCGGGCACTGAAGCTTTCTTT